Shown below are 23 T cell receptor beta chains from a single sample sequenced in a study of blood T cell repertoires in COVID-19. This table comes from immunoSEQ multiplex PCR, and its TCRdb copy is limited to in-frame clones, with some not included. Found here are over 150,000 clones, more than 75% of them singletons; the top ten hold 1.1%. The sequenced sample was peripheral blood. The receptors derive from a man aged 35-49 years with acute or convalescent COVID-19.

This chain uses TRBV24-1 with TRBJ2-7; perhaps TRBD2 as D (5 bases). V lost 6 bases to trimming and J lost 4 bases, with 15 bases between them. Germline lookup yields CDR1 KGHDR and CDR2 SFDVKD. CDR3 length equals 14 residues. DNA of the CDR3: TGTGCCACCAGTCCGGGATCAACCTTATACGAGCAGTACTTC. Protein sequence: CATSPGSTLYEQYF.

This rearrangement joins TRBV19 to TRBJ2-7, with a weak D call TRBD2 (7 bases). The length of the CDR3 is 14 residues. Trimming took 7 bases from V and 6 from J, leaving 19 bases between them. The germline gives CDR1 LNHDA, CDR2 SQIVND (reference sequence). CDR3 in amino acids: CASMPFRGAGEQYF. The CDR3 DNA reads as TGTGCCAGTATGCCCTTTCGGGGGGCGGGCGAGCAGTACTTC.

This clone was seen more than once but under ten times. This chain connects TRBV19 to TRBJ2-3; D gene ambiguous. The CDR3 extends over 13 amino acids. V was cut by 3 bases and J by 5 bases, with 9 bases left in between. The germline gives CDR1 LNHDA, CDR2 SQIVND (reference sequence). CDR3 protein: CASSIWLGDTQYF. CDR3 sequence (DNA): TGTGCCAGTAGTATCTGGCTTGGAGATACGCAGTATTTT.

This CDR3 reads CASSENRGLFGELFF. In DNA, the CDR3 is TGTGCCAGCAGTGAAAACAGGGGGCTTTTCGGGGAGCTGTTTTTT. The chain carries TRBV6-1 and TRBJ2-2; 9 bases are a match to TRBD1. This CDR3 spans 15 amino acids. V lost 2 bases, J lost 7 bases, and 5 bases stayed unmatched. Per germline, CDR1 MNHNS and CDR2 SASEGT.

This clone was found once. The chain is built from TRBV30 and TRBJ2-5; no reliable D call. The CDR3 contains 12 residues. V lost 3 bases and J 4 bases, leaving 9 bases between the germline ends. CDR1 GTSNPN and CDR2 SVGIG come from the germline V gene (reference sequence). The CDR3, as DNA: TGTGCCTGGAGCCCCTTTATAGAGACCCAGTACTTC. It encodes CAWSPFIETQYF.

The chain combines TRBV4-1 with TRBJ1-1; D gene unclear. This CDR3 contains 12 residues. Germline-derived CDR1 and CDR2 are MGHRA and YSYEKL. The germline V and J ends were trimmed by 8 bases and 8 bases, with 15 bases remaining between them. CDR3 loop: CASHGSDYEAFF. For the CDR3, the DNA is TGCGCCAGCCACGGGTCGGACTACGAAGCTTTCTTT.

This clone has more than one count but fewer than ten. V is TRBV4-1 and J is TRBJ1-3; TRBD1 aligns across 7 bases. The V gene's germline CDR1 is MGHRA and CDR2 YSYEKL. The trim removed 1 base at V and 4 bases at J, leaving 7 bases unmatched. This CDR3 has 16 amino acids. DNA for the CDR3: TGCGCCAGCAGCCAAGTAGCCGGGACAGTGGGAAACACCATATATTTT. Residues: CASSQVAGTVGNTIYF.

V is TRBV7-3 and J is TRBJ2-2; D remains ambiguous. V lost 0 bases, J lost 7 bases, and 6 bases lay in between. Germline CDR1 SGHTA, CDR2 FQGTGA. The CDR3 loop spans 13 amino acids. In nucleotides, the CDR3 is TGTGCCAGCAGCTTAACGAGTATCGGGGAGCTGTTTTTT. This sequence encodes CASSLTSIGELFF.

This clone was counted between two and nine times. The chain couples TRBV7-9 to TRBJ2-7; a possible D gene is TRBD2 (5 bases). V lost 11 bases and J lost 1, with 12 bases in between. CDR3 length: 12 residues. Per germline, CDR1 SEHNR and CDR2 FQNEAQ (reference sequence). CDR3 sequence: CARVRESYEQYF. The CDR3 DNA reads as TGTGCCCGGGTGAGGGAGTCCTACGAGCAGTACTTC.

By sample fraction, this clone is medium-sized. The chain employs TRBV29-1 and TRBJ1-2; perhaps TRBD1 as D (5 bases). Germline V gene data show CDR1 as SQVTM and CDR2 as ANQGSEA. V shed 7 bases and J shed 6 bases, with 15 bases lying between them. The CDR3 is made up of 12 amino acids. CDR3 DNA: TGCAGCGCCCGAAGTCAGGGCGATGGCTACACCTTC. It translates to CSARSQGDGYTF.

As regards this clone: Sequence at one end of the junction differs from germline and may be a read error. V is TRBV7-2 and J is TRBJ2-7; weak D call: TRBD1 (5 bases). Germline loops: CDR1 SGHTA, CDR2 FQGNSA. The CDR3 is made up of 11 amino acids. CDR3 amino acids: CASSAQGPLQF. Written as DNA, the CDR3 is TGTGCCAGCAGCGCCCAGGGCCCTCTACAATTC.

The chain is built from TRBV5-1 and TRBJ1-4; the match to TRBD1 covers 11 bases. CDR3 length: 15 residues. Germline lookup yields CDR1 SGHRS and CDR2 YFSETQ. J was trimmed by 4 bases and V by 4 bases; bases with no gene match: 3. The CDR3 DNA reads as TGCGCCAGCAGCGGGGGGACAGGGGGTAATGAAAAACTGTTTTTT. This encodes CASSGGTGGNEKLFF.

This chain links TRBV9 with TRBJ1-4; no clear D. Germline CDR1 and CDR2: SGDLS and YYNGEE. V dropped 0 bases and J dropped 8 bases, with 14 bases sitting between them. The CDR3 spans 15 residues. The CDR3 sequence: CASSVAVGGSEKLFF. In DNA, the CDR3 is TGTGCCAGCAGCGTAGCGGTGGGCGGGTCGGAAAAACTGTTTTTT.

The chain has TRBV9 and TRBJ2-1, with 8 bases fitting TRBD2. J gave up 8 bases and V 4 bases, and 8 bases lay outside the gene matches. Germline CDR1 and CDR2: SGDLS and YYNGEE. The CDR3 spans 14 residues. CDR3 nucleotides: TGTGCCAGCAGCATTGGGACTAGGATGCATGAGCAGTTCTTC. Translation gives CASSIGTRMHEQFF.

The chain carries TRBV2 and TRBJ2-3, with 8 bases aligning to TRBD1. The J segment lost 1 base and the V segment lost 10 bases, leaving 7 bases of the junction unmatched. CDR3 length: 14 amino acids. Germline V lookup: CDR1 SNHLY, CDR2 FYNNEI. This CDR3 reads CATIQGVGTDTQYF. CDR3 in DNA: TGTGCCACAATACAGGGGGTTGGCACAGATACGCAGTATTTT.

The chain uses TRBV19 and TRBJ2-3, with D possibly being TRBD2 (7 bases). The CDR3 covers 14 residues. CDR1 and CDR2 from the germline V gene are LNHDA and SQIVND (reference sequence). The ends were cut back, 3 bases at V and 4 bases at J, with 11 bases in the middle. In DNA form, the CDR3 reads TGTGCCAGTAGTATGGGGGGGCCGGCAGATACGCAGTATTTT. It encodes CASSMGGPADTQYF. Combining the CDR3 with reference TRBV19 and TRBJ2-3 gives the whole variable domain DGGITQSPKYLFRKEGQNVTLSCEQNLNHDAMYWYRQDPGQGLRLIYYSQIVNDFQKGDIAEGYSVSREKKESFPLTVTSAQKNPTAFYLCASSMGGPADTQYFGPGTRLTVL.

This chain connects TRBV6-6 to TRBJ1-1, with D possibly matching TRBD1 (5 bases). This CDR3 is 14 amino acids long. The V end lost 8 bases, the J end lost 0 bases, and 13 bases lay between the germline ends. Looked up from germline, CDR1 is MNHNY and CDR2 is SVGAGI (reference sequence). The CDR3 DNA is TGTGCCAGCGAAACGACAGATTTGAACACTGAAGCTTTCTTT. Translated, it gives CASETTDLNTEAFF.

V gene TRBV6-1 combines with J gene TRBJ2-7; TRBD2 agrees at 8 bases. Germline CDR1 reads MNHNS; CDR2 reads SASEGT. There are 15 residues in the CDR3. The V gene end was trimmed by 0 bases and the J gene end by 5 bases; junction bases not matched to a gene: 6. The CDR3 DNA is TGTGCCAGCAGTGAAGCTGCGGGGGGATGGGACGAGCAGTACTTC. Translation gives CASSEAAGGWDEQYF.

This rearrangement joins TRBV7-2 to TRBJ2-7, with 7 bases fitting TRBD1. The junction had 9 bases not matched to a gene; V was cut back by 5 bases and J by 5 bases. The length of the CDR3 is 14 residues. The V gene's germline CDR1 is SGHTA and CDR2 FQGNSA. The CDR3 DNA reads as TGTGCCAGCAGCCCACGACAGGGTCCCCACGAGCAGTACTTC. Translation: CASSPRQGPHEQYF. The full variable domain, with the rest looked up from reference TRBV7-2 and TRBJ2-7, is GAGVSQSPSNKVTEKGKDVELRCDPISGHTALYWYRQSLGQGLEFLIYFQGNSAPDKSGLPSDRFSAERTGGSVSTLTIQRTQQEDSAVYLCASSPRQGPHEQYFGPGTRLTVT.

The V call is TRBV2, the J call TRBJ2-1; tentative D call: TRBD2 (7 bases). This CDR3 region has 16 residues. Germline-derived CDR1 and CDR2 are SNHLY and FYNNEI. The V and J ends lost 5 bases and 0 bases respectively, with 14 bases between them. CDR3 bases: TGTGCCAGCAGTCCCCGGGGGGCGAGCTCCTACAATGAGCAGTTCTTC. Translated: CASSPRGASSYNEQFF.

The chain joins TRBV11-3 to TRBJ2-1; 12 bases line up with TRBD2. V lost 4 bases to trimming and J lost 6 bases; unmatched junction nucleotides: 4. This CDR3 is built from 15 residues. Germline values: CDR1 SGHNT, CDR2 YENEEA. In DNA form, the CDR3 reads TGTGCCAGCAGCTATACTAGCGGGGGGCTCAATGAGCAGTTCTTC. Its translation: CASSYTSGGLNEQFF. Filled out from reference TRBV11-3 and TRBJ2-1, the complete variable domain reads EAGVVQSPRYKIIEKKQPVAFWCNPISGHNTLYWYLQNLGQGPELLIRYENEEAVDDSQLPKDRFSAERLKGVDSTLKIQPAELGDSAVYLCASSYTSGGLNEQFFGPGTRLTVL.

The rearrangement joins TRBV6-5 to TRBJ1-4; no reliable D call. The CDR3 extends over 13 amino acids. Looked up from germline, CDR1 is MNHEY and CDR2 is SVGAGI. V dropped 6 bases and J dropped 7 bases, with 12 bases sitting between them. The CDR3 here is CASSGFPSEKLFF. As DNA, the CDR3 is TGTGCCAGCAGCGGGTTCCCAAGTGAAAAACTGTTTTTT.

V and J are TRBV4-1 and TRBJ1-1; D gene ambiguous. This CDR3 has 15 amino acids. The V gene lost 1 base and the J gene lost 1 base, with 10 bases spanning the gap. CDR1 is MGHRA, CDR2 YSYEKL, per germline. Here the CDR3 DNA reads TGCGCCAGCAGCCAAGCCCAAATCGGGAACACTGAAGCTTTCTTT. This gives the protein CASSQAQIGNTEAFF.